A selection of T cell receptor beta chains follows, all from one sample in a study of T cells expressing NK-cell markers. Reanalyzing the 5' RACE reads, TCRdb keeps one entry per CDR3 protein, without DNA. The listing records roughly 390,000 distinct CDR3 sequences. The specimen sequenced was blood T cells: a sorted CD56 or NKG2C T cell subset, CD4+ or CD8+ T cells, or bulk PBMC T cells (not recorded which). These receptor sequences come from a woman aged 45-65 years in good health. The CDR3 runs from the conserved cysteine through the conserved F or W.

V gene: TRBV11-2; J gene: TRBJ2-1; CDR3 protein: CASSKTSGSLGGNEQFF
V gene: TRBV4-1; J gene: TRBJ1-1; CDR3 protein: CASSQTRVGPEAFF
V gene: TRBV29-1; J gene: TRBJ2-4; CDR3 protein: CSADRDGGRIQYF
V gene: TRBV7-9; J gene: TRBJ1-1; CDR3 protein: CASSLGRDPLTEAFF
V gene: TRBV20-1; J gene: TRBJ1-4; CDR3 protein: CSARAPLIEKLFF
V gene: TRBV7-9; J gene: TRBJ2-5; CDR3 protein: CASSLSAGGQETQYF
V gene: TRBV20-1; J gene: TRBJ2-2; CDR3 protein: CSAATSRTGELFF
V gene: TRBV4-1; J gene: TRBJ2-5; CDR3 protein: CASSQGRSGRPYQETQYF
V gene: TRBV4-1; J gene: TRBJ2-3; CDR3 protein: CASRLSTGLAGDTQYF
V gene: TRBV18; J gene: TRBJ2-7; CDR3 protein: CASSPPTGGSYEQYF
V gene: TRBV7-6; J gene: TRBJ1-1; CDR3 protein: CASSLIQSSLAEAFF
V gene: TRBV29-1; J gene: TRBJ2-5; CDR3 protein: CSVGDIQGETQYF
V gene: TRBV12-3/TRBV12-4; J gene: TRBJ1-6; CDR3 protein: CASSTRGRGDSPLHF
V gene: TRBV20-1; J gene: TRBJ2-5; CDR3 protein: CSATQLAGGAETQYF
V gene: TRBV4-1; J gene: TRBJ2-2; CDR3 protein: CASSPSTSAGGELFF
V gene: TRBV28; J gene: TRBJ2-7; CDR3 protein: CASSFRGFHSYEQYF